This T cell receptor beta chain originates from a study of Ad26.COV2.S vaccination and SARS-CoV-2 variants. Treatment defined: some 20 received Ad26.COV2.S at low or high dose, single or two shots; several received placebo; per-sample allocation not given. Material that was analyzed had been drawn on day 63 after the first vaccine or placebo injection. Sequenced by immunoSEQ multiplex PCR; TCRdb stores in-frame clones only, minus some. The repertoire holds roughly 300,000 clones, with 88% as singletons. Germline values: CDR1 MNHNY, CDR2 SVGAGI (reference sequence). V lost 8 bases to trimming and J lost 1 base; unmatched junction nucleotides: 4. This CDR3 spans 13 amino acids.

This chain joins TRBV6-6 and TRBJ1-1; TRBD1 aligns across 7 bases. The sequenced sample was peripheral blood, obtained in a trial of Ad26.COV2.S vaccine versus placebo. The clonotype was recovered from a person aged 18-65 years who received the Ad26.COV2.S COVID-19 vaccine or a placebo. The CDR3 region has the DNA TGTGCCAGCGGGGGACAGCAGAACACTGAAGCTTTCTTT. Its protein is CASGGQQNTEAFF.